These T cell receptor beta chains were read from a single sample in a study of radiotherapy plus CTLA-4 blockade in lung cancer. Method: immunoSEQ multiplex PCR; TCRdb's copy keeps in-frame clones and lacks some. Of tens of thousands of clones in the sample, around nine tenths were seen once. The sample here was peripheral blood, taken from a patient treated with radiotherapy plus ipilimumab. The receptors derive from a human donor with non-small cell lung cancer who had stable disease on radiotherapy plus ipilimumab. Each CDR3 is given with its conserved first and last residue. D genes are given only for firm matches. The size of a clone is reported for some rows only, either as once, few or many, or as a class for expanded clones.

-,-,TRBV14,TRBJ1-1,CASSQDPGGNTEAFF,TGTGCCAGCAGCCAAGACCCCGGGGGCAACACTGAAGCTTTCTTT
-,TRBD1,TRBV5-1,TRBJ2-5,CASSLAWGQRETQYF,TGCGCCAGCAGCTTGGCCTGGGGACAGAGAGAGACCCAGTACTTC
-,TRBD2,TRBV6-1,TRBJ2-5,CASSDPGLAQETQYF,TGTGCCAGCAGTGACCCGGGACTAGCTCAAGAGACCCAGTACTTC
few,TRBD1,TRBV30,TRBJ1-5,CAWRGAGGAGFNQPQHF,TGTGCCTGGAGGGGGGCAGGGGGTGCAGGTTTCAATCAGCCCCAGCATTTT
-,TRBD1,TRBV28,TRBJ2-2,CATKGGTGRAGELFF,TGTGCCACGAAAGGGGGGACAGGCAGGGCCGGGGAGCTGTTTTTT
-,TRBD1,TRBV18,TRBJ2-5,CAGQGTELQETQYF,TGTGCCGGTCAAGGGACAGAACTCCAAGAGACCCAGTACTTC
-,-,TRBV5-1,TRBJ2-5,CASSLNFETQYF,TGCGCCAGCAGCTTGAATTTCGAGACCCAGTACTTC
-,-,TRBV19,TRBJ1-2,CASSVTGINYGYTF,TGTGCCAGTAGTGTCACGGGTATCAACTATGGCTACACCTTC
once,-,TRBV10-2,TRBJ1-1,CASRAGEGTEAFF,TGCGCCAGCAGGGCAGGGGAAGGCACTGAAGCTTTCTTT
few,-,TRBV4-1,TRBJ1-5,CASSQARGQPQHF,TGCGCCAGCAGCCAAGCGAGAGGACAGCCCCAGCATTTT
-,-,TRBV2,TRBJ1-1,CASSEARQKSEAFF,TGTGCCAGCAGTGAAGCTCGACAGAAGTCTGAAGCTTTCTTT
-,TRBD1,TRBV28,TRBJ2-5,CASNSPGQYQETQYF,TGTGCCAGCAATTCTCCGGGACAGTACCAAGAGACCCAGTACTTC
-,-,TRBV12-5,TRBJ2-2,CASGFLLGGTYNTGELFF,TGTGCTAGTGGTTTCTTGCTGGGCGGGACTTATAACACCGGGGAGCTGTTTTTT
once,TRBD1,TRBV5-1,TRBJ1-6,CASTSTGGTSPLHF,TGCGCCAGCACGTCAACAGGGGGCACTTCACCCCTCCACTTT
-,-,TRBV5-6,TRBJ1-2,CASSLTGLNYGYTF,TGTGCCAGCAGCCTCACAGGGTTGAACTATGGCTACACCTTC
-,-,TRBV6-1,TRBJ1-6,CASRPDQVSPLHF,TGTGCCAGCAGACCTGATCAGGTGTCACCCCTCCACTTT
-,TRBD1,TRBV19,TRBJ1-6,CASSLRDRGPNSPLHF,TGTGCCAGTAGTCTACGGGACAGGGGGCCCAATTCACCCCTCCACTTT
-,TRBD2,TRBV28,TRBJ2-7,CASSLPRASGGLYEQYF,TGTGCCAGCAGTTTACCCCGGGCTAGCGGGGGCCTCTACGAGCAGTACTTC
-,-,TRBV10-1,TRBJ2-5,CASSPGRGRETQYF,TGCGCCAGCAGCCCCGGCCGAGGGAGGGAGACCCAGTACTTC
-,-,TRBV5-1,TRBJ2-2,CASSPGGLGRVGELFF,TGCGCCAGCAGCCCCGGTGGGCTGGGGCGGGTCGGGGAGCTGTTTTTT
-,-,TRBV27,TRBJ1-1,CASQRGRHTEAFF,TGTGCCAGCCAGAGGGGGAGACACACTGAAGCTTTCTTT
few,-,TRBV7-2,TRBJ2-7,CASSLAQRYEQYF,TGTGCCAGCAGCTTAGCCCAACGCTACGAGCAGTACTTC
-,TRBD1,TRBV6-1,TRBJ1-1,CASSETGGRTEAFF,TGTGCCAGCAGTGAAACAGGGGGCCGCACTGAAGCTTTCTTT
once,TRBD1,TRBV5-1,TRBJ2-5,CASSFWTGAETQYF,TGCGCCAGCAGCTTTTGGACAGGGGCGGAGACCCAGTACTTC
-,-,TRBV5-6,TRBJ2-7,CASSSIDYEQYF,TGTGCCAGCAGCTCCATAGATTACGAGCAGTACTTC
-,-,TRBV25-1,TRBJ2-5,CASSERLIQETQYF,TGTGCCAGCAGTGAACGCTTGATCCAAGAGACCCAGTACTTC
-,-,TRBV6-1,TRBJ2-5,CASSLERMETQYF,TGTGCCAGCAGTCTGGAGAGGATGGAGACCCAGTACTTC
-,TRBD1,TRBV27,TRBJ1-1,CASSYWTGGKVENTEAFF,TGTGCCAGCAGTTATTGGACAGGGGGGAAGGTTGAGAACACTGAAGCTTTCTTT
-,-,TRBV11-2,TRBJ2-2,CASSSVGLNTGELFF,TGTGCCAGCAGCTCCGTGGGACTTAACACCGGGGAGCTGTTTTTT
-,TRBD2,TRBV9,TRBJ2-1,CASSVGTSGRFNEQFF,TGTGCCAGCAGCGTAGGGACTAGCGGGAGGTTTAATGAGCAGTTCTTC
once,-,TRBV4-1,TRBJ2-2,CASSQGLGSTGELFF,TGCGCCAGCAGCCAAGGTCTGGGTAGCACCGGGGAGCTGTTTTTT
-,-,TRBV7-9,TRBJ2-2,CASSLARTNGELFF,TGTGCCAGCAGCTTAGCGCGGACAAACGGGGAGCTGTTTTTT
-,-,TRBV19,TRBJ2-7,CASRSSSYEQYF,TGTGCCAGTAGAAGTAGCTCCTACGAGCAGTACTTC
few,TRBD1,TRBV6-1,TRBJ1-1,CASRPGGPPNTEAFF,TGTGCCAGCAGGCCAGGGGGCCCCCCGAACACTGAAGCTTTCTTT
-,-,TRBV28,TRBJ2-7,CATSSQSWEQYF,TGTGCCACCAGTTCACAGTCCTGGGAGCAGTACTTC
once,-,TRBV6-5,TRBJ2-7,CASSYSRSSPYEQYF,TGTGCCAGCAGTTACTCGAGGTCCAGCCCCTACGAGCAGTACTTC
-,TRBD1,TRBV7-6,TRBJ2-7,CASSLASGQGYEQYF,TGTGCCAGCAGCTTAGCGTCGGGACAGGGGTACGAGCAGTACTTC
-,-,TRBV27,TRBJ2-1,CASRDRYNEQFF,TGTGCCTCCAGGGATCGCTACAATGAGCAGTTCTTC
-,-,TRBV30,TRBJ1-6,CAGEAEGSSPLHF,TGTGCCGGGGAAGCCGAGGGGAGCTCACCCCTCCACTTT
once,-,TRBV11-2,TRBJ2-4,CASSLEQGRGAKNIQYF,TGTGCCAGCAGCTTAGAGCAGGGGAGGGGAGCCAAAAACATTCAGTACTTC
-,TRBD2,TRBV5-4,TRBJ2-7,CASSQMWDGGTYEQYF,TGTGCCAGCAGCCAGATGTGGGACGGGGGGACCTACGAGCAGTACTTC
-,TRBD2,TRBV4-1,TRBJ2-1,CASSQSLAGSHNEQFF,TGCGCCAGCAGCCAAAGCCTAGCGGGATCCCACAATGAGCAGTTCTTC
-,TRBD2,TRBV30,TRBJ2-2,CAWETSGTGELFF,TGTGCCTGGGAGACTAGCGGCACCGGGGAGCTGTTTTTT
-,-,TRBV6-5,TRBJ1-5,CASSIRGKDQPQHF,TGTGCCAGCAGTATCAGGGGCAAGGATCAGCCCCAGCATTTT
-,-,TRBV2,TRBJ2-3,CASSEGLASTDTQYF,TGTGCCAGCAGTGAAGGGCTCGCCTCCACAGATACGCAGTATTTT
-,-,TRBV5-5,TRBJ2-3,CASSLDGGRGAGDTQYF,TGTGCCAGCAGCTTGGACGGCGGCAGGGGTGCTGGGGATACGCAGTATTTT
-,-,TRBV7-9,TRBJ2-3,CASSPRAYGLASTDTQYF,TGTGCCAGCAGCCCCCGGGCCTACGGGCTAGCTAGCACAGATACGCAGTATTTT
-,-,TRBV5-5,TRBJ1-1,CASSLWGNTEAFF,TGTGCCAGCAGCTTGTGGGGCAATACTGAAGCTTTCTTT
-,TRBD1,TRBV11-2,TRBJ1-4,CASSPKTGVNLFF,TGTGCCAGCAGCCCAAAGACAGGGGTGAACCTGTTTTTT
-,-,TRBV7-9,TRBJ2-3,CASSPTSRAPDTQYF,TGTGCCAGCAGCCCGACTAGTCGTGCCCCAGATACGCAGTATTTT
-,TRBD2,TRBV29-1,TRBJ2-7,CSVELAGTYEQYF,TGCAGCGTTGAACTAGCGGGGACCTACGAGCAGTACTTC
-,-,TRBV7-6,TRBJ2-3,CASSLVPGTDTQYF,TGTGCCAGCAGCTTAGTGCCGGGCACAGATACGCAGTATTTT
-,-,TRBV5-4,TRBJ1-3,CASTQDSPNSGNTIYF,TGTGCCAGCACTCAGGACAGCCCAAACTCTGGAAACACCATATATTTT
-,-,TRBV5-4,TRBJ1-5,CAGSLEGVGNQPQHF,TGTGCCGGCAGCTTGGAAGGGGTGGGCAATCAGCCCCAGCATTTT